This TCR beta chain appears in the sequencing data of a study of shared clonotypes between healthy human individuals. Study-level results: A reduction in generation probabilities was seen for non-shared clonotypes relative to those shared by all four donors.

A split of CD4+ cells into CD45RA+ naive and CD45RA-negative memory subsets was performed. Deep was the level used in running the assay. Sorted-subset replicate PCR reactions contained 200 ng DNA, corresponding to tens of thousands of T cell genomes. Libraries were prepared by immunoSEQ multiplex PCR; TCRdb keeps only in-frame clonotypes and omits some of them. This table holds around 1.6 million clones, around 98% found once. On this clone itself: What it binds is not known.

Germline loops: CDR1 WNHNN, CDR2 SYGVQD (reference sequence). The CDR3 runs 15 residues. V lost 2 bases, J lost 1 base, and 10 bases lay in between. The V call is TRBV10-1, the J call TRBJ2-3; D is tentatively TRBD1 or TRBD2 (5 bases each). This TCR was sampled from a man aged 30 to 39 in good health. The sequencing input was naive CD4+ T cells sorted from blood. Sample subset: CD45RA+ positively selected. The CDR3 bases are TGCGCCAGCAGTGAGGCGCAGGGAGGCACAGATACGCAGTATTTT. This encodes CASSEAQGGTDTQYF.